These 19 T cell receptor beta chains share one sample of origin, sequenced in a study of metastatic and nonmetastatic thyroid tumors. With MiXCR, TCRdb reprocessed the PCR reads. The table includes 30,000 to 45,000 clones, around 31% detected once. Every patient was untreated before thyroid surgery. Sequencing was carried out using tumor tissue. All receptors derive from a female donor with papillary thyroid cancer or a benign thyroid nodule (not recorded which). Some clones in this sample may be carry-over from other donors' samples.

This chain joins TRBV7-8 and TRBJ2-2; 8 bases fit TRBD1. Germline V gene data show CDR1 as SGHVS and CDR2 as FQNEAQ. The CDR3 spans 15 residues. With 8 bases clipped from V and 2 bases from J, the junction kept 7 bases outside the gene matches. The CDR3 DNA reads TGTGCCAGCCCACCGGGACAGGTTAACACCGGGGAGCTGTTTTTT. It translates to CASPPGQVNTGELFF.

V and J are TRBV6-1 and TRBJ2-7; 9 bases align to TRBD2. This CDR3 comprises 15 residues. Unmatched junction bases numbered 7, after V lost 6 bases and J lost 1 base. Germline V gives CDR1 MNHNS, CDR2 SASEGT. The CDR3 here is CASRVSGGFSYEQYF. CDR3 nucleotides: TGTGCCAGCAGGGTTAGCGGGGGATTTTCCTACGAGCAGTACTTC.

V gene TRBV6-2 or TRBV6-3 combines with J gene TRBJ2-3; maybe TRBD2 (6 bases). Germline V gene sequence: CDR1 MNHEY, CDR2 SVGEGT. The CDR3 consists of 18 residues. V was trimmed by 1 base and J by 2 bases, leaving 19 bases between them. The CDR3 is CASSYFKTGTGYTDTQYF. The CDR3 coding sequence is TGTGCCAGCAGTTACTTTAAAACCGGGACTGGATACACAGATACGCAGTATTTT.

This clone was found once. This rearrangement joins TRBV20-1 to TRBJ2-7, with 7 bases aligning to TRBD1. The CDR3 contains 13 residues. The ends lost 3 bases at V and 3 bases at J; junction bases unmatched: 5. The germline V gene has CDR1 DFQATT and CDR2 SNEGSKA (reference sequence). CDR3 amino acids: CSARGQGDYEQYF. Written as DNA, the CDR3 is TGCAGTGCTAGGGGCCAGGGGGACTACGAGCAGTACTTC.

V is TRBV4-1 and J is TRBJ2-7; tentative D call: TRBD2 (6 bases). Germline CDR1 MGHRA, CDR2 YSYEKL. The CDR3 totals 15 residues. Trimming removed 1 base at V and 3 bases at J, with 13 bases between. The CDR3 is CASSQVPGLDYEQYF. CDR3 in DNA: TGCGCCAGCAGCCAAGTTCCGGGACTGGACTACGAGCAGTACTTC.

V gene TRBV27 combines with J gene TRBJ1-2; D call uncertain. Trimming pared 6 bases from V and 8 bases from J, leaving 16 bases between. This CDR3 spans 13 amino acids. Germline CDR1 reads MNHEY; CDR2 reads SMNVEV (reference sequence). CDR3 in DNA: TGTGCCAGCAGCCGGGAGTGGGCAAGGGGCTACACCTTC. Translating it yields CASSREWARGYTF.

This chain uses TRBV27 with TRBJ2-1; 11 bases align to TRBD2. Germline CDR1 is MNHEY and CDR2 is SMNVEV (reference sequence). The V and J ends lost 4 bases and 1 base, in that order; junction bases with no gene match: 6. This CDR3 is built from 17 residues. CDR3 sequence (DNA): TGTGCCAGCAGTTCCCTGGGACTAGCGGCTTCCTACAATGAGCAGTTCTTC. This encodes CASSSLGLAASYNEQFF.

This clone occurred once. This chain links TRBV5-4 with TRBJ2-6; D possibly corresponds to TRBD1 (6 bases). Germline V gene lookup returns CDR1 SGHNT and CDR2 YYREEE (reference sequence). The CDR3 covers 17 residues. V lost 3 bases to trimming and J lost 0 bases, with 13 bases between them. DNA of the CDR3: TGTGCCAGCAGCTCGGGACACGGTAACTCTGGGGCCAACGTCCTGACTTTC. This codes for CASSSGHGNSGANVLTF.

The chain joins TRBV5-4 to TRBJ2-2, with D perhaps matching TRBD1 (6 bases). Trimming stripped 5 bases from V and 0 bases from J, with 11 bases between. CDR3 length: 15 residues. Germline lookup yields CDR1 SGHNT and CDR2 YYREEE (reference sequence). The CDR3, as DNA: TGTGCCAGCAGTACCGGGACACCGAACACCGGGGAGCTGTTTTTT. Protein: CASSTGTPNTGELFF.

The chain has TRBV6-1 and TRBJ1-2; D perhaps matches TRBD1 (5 bases). This CDR3 contains 14 residues. Per germline, CDR1 MNHNS and CDR2 SASEGT. V lost 4 bases and J lost 4, with 13 bases in between. The CDR3 coding sequence is TGTGCCAGCAGTGCCGCCGGGACGTTCTATGGCTACACCTTC. Protein: CASSAAGTFYGYTF.

The chain couples TRBV20-1 to TRBJ1-3; TRBD1 is a possible D gene (5 bases). Germline V gene data show CDR1 as DFQATT and CDR2 as SNEGSKA (reference sequence). Trimming stripped 1 base from V and 2 bases from J, with 6 bases between. This CDR3 contains 13 residues. CDR3 sequence reads: CSARGDAGNTIYF. Here the CDR3 DNA reads TGCAGTGCTAGAGGGGACGCTGGAAACACCATATATTTT.

CDR3 amino acids: CASSPHLDTEAFF. In nucleotides, the CDR3 is TGCGCCAGCAGCCCCCACTTGGACACTGAAGCTTTCTTT. This sequence joins TRBV4-3 and TRBJ1-1; no clear D. The CDR3 runs 13 residues. Trimming removed 4 bases at V and 3 bases at J, with 9 bases between. Germline-derived CDR1 and CDR2 are LGHNA and YSLEER.

The chain recombines TRBV28 with TRBJ2-1; 9 bases agree with TRBD1. There are 14 residues in the CDR3. The V gene's germline CDR1 is MDHEN and CDR2 SYDVKM. J lost 7 bases, V lost 4 bases, and 5 bases had no gene match. The CDR3 loop is CASSSTGTGNEQFF. The CDR3 DNA reads as TGTGCCAGCAGTTCCACCGGGACAGGGAATGAGCAGTTCTTC.

The gene calls are TRBV28 and TRBJ1-2; 9 bases agree with TRBD1. Germline lookup yields CDR1 MDHEN and CDR2 SYDVKM. V was clipped by 8 bases and J by 4 bases; unmatched bases: 2. CDR3 length equals 12 residues. CDR3: CASSGQGYGYTF. CDR3 bases: TGTGCCAGCTCGGGACAGGGCTATGGCTACACCTTC.

The chain recombines TRBV11-1 with TRBJ1-2; D uncertain. The CDR3 contains 16 residues. The germline V and J ends were trimmed by 1 base and 4 bases, with 16 bases remaining between them. The V gene's germline CDR1 is SGHAT and CDR2 FQDESV (reference sequence). In nucleotides, the CDR3 is TGTGCCAGCAGCTTAGATGGACTGGGTCGTCTCTATGGCTACACCTTC. Residues: CASSLDGLGRLYGYTF.

The V call is TRBV4-1, the J call TRBJ1-4; D is unclear. Germline-derived CDR1 and CDR2 are MGHRA and YSYEKL. V was shortened by 4 bases and J by 4 bases, with 16 bases between the two germline ends. CDR3 size: 16 residues. CDR3 sequence reads: CASSRVYPDGNEKLFF. The CDR3 nucleotides are TGCGCCAGCAGCCGGGTCTACCCGGACGGTAATGAAAAACTGTTTTTT.

This clone has just a few counts. This sequence joins TRBV2 and TRBJ1-3; 7 positions match TRBD1. The CDR3 spans 14 residues. Germline trimming cut 5 bases from V and 0 bases from J; bases unmatched to any gene: 1. Germline V gene sequence: CDR1 SNHLY, CDR2 FYNNEI. CDR3 in amino acids: CASSRDSSGNTIYF. In DNA form, the CDR3 reads TGTGCCAGCAGTCGGGACAGCTCTGGAAACACCATATATTTT.

The chain combines TRBV12-5 with TRBJ1-4; D not certain. The CDR3 is 13 amino acids. Trimming shortened V by 11 bases and J by 7 bases, and 17 bases separated the two germline ends. The germline V gene has CDR1 LGHNT and CDR2 FRNRAP. This CDR3 reads CAGKKGFGEKLFF. The DNA of the CDR3 is TGTGCTGGGAAGAAAGGGTTCGGTGAAAAACTGTTTTTT.

This chain links TRBV20-1 with TRBJ1-1, with TRBD1 matching over 9 bases. From germline, CDR1 is DFQATT and CDR2 SNEGSKA (reference sequence). J lost 5 bases, V lost 1 base, and 8 bases had no gene match. This CDR3 has 15 residues. CDR3 sequence reads: CSARGGGTGRTEAFF. CDR3 sequence (DNA): TGCAGTGCTAGAGGGGGAGGGACAGGGAGGACTGAAGCTTTCTTT.